Reported below is one TCR beta chain. Its specificity is unknown. The entry originates in a study of T cell responses to AZD1222 COVID-19 vaccine. Notes on the study in general: Sampling that yielded the repertoires occurred only after the peak T cell response. Spike was spanned by vaccine-associated CD4 TCRs, which were dominant at 160-218 and 743-854.

The CDR3 is 16 residues long. V dropped 3 bases and J dropped 4 bases, with 18 bases sitting between them. The V gene's germline CDR1 is ENHRY and CDR2 SYGVKD. Sequenced by immunoSEQ multiplex PCR; TCRdb stores in-frame clones only, minus some. The sample lists 100,000 to 150,000 clones, around 92% occurring once. This sample comprised peripheral blood, obtained on day 0 of AZD1222 vaccination. This receptor was obtained from an adult in good health. The V gene is TRBV10-3, the J gene TRBJ1-2; TRBD1 might be the D (6 bases). In nucleotides, the CDR3 is TGTGCCATCAGTGACTTTCTAGACAGGCTGGGCTATGGCTACACCTTC. It is translated as CAISDFLDRLGYGYTF.